The sequence of this T cell receptor (beta chain) was determined in a study of T cell repertoires in cytomegalovirus infection (dated by TCRdb to 2018 to 2020). Looking at the study overall: The peptide stimulations were aimed at well-studied HLA-B-restricted epitopes as well as recently identified HLA-C-restricted CMV epitopes, whose presentation resists viral immunomodulation. Because public TCR beta signatures pointed to carriage of CMV infection together with the matching HLA type, the HLA type of each donor mattered for the analysis.

On this clonotype itself: What this receptor recognizes is not known. No quality values exist for individual bases; no much larger clone is one base distant.

The paper's findings and limits, for the study overall: Carriers of CMV infection plus the relevant HLA type were discriminated by the cumulative frequency of public TCR beta family members in the study cohort and in an independent 352-donor cohort. The ex vivo response was dominated by HLA-C-restricted CMV-specific TCR beta clonotypes, and the single most frequent clonotype in two of eight donors was supplied by these HLA-C-restricted clonotypes.

Sequenced on an Illumina HiSeq 1500. TCRdb redid the processing of the public reads, applying fastp at Q25 and MiXCR, and retained in-frame beta chains. Duplicate CDR3 protein sequences are folded into a single record with the most common DNA and genes. Present in this sample are some 940,000 distinct CDR3 sequences, approximately 30% of which were seen just once. The leading ten clones occupy around 15% of the sample. Including cysteine and phenylalanine, the CDR3 has 13 amino acids. Only the CDR3 DNA stays, 39 bases, in frame from base 1. The CDR1 and CDR2 encoded by the germline V gene are ENHRY and SYGVKD. The trim is 3 bases for V and 6 bases for J, with a gap of 11 bases between the germline ends. The treatment or condition label here, explained by the study, means: in vitro stimulation with specific CMV peptide epitopes to enrich CMV-specific T cells.

The source of this sequence is a human donor in good health (CMV status not recorded). Some clones in this sample may be carry-over from other donors' samples. The chain is made from TRBV10-3 and TRBJ1-2; TRBD1 is perhaps the D gene, given 6 matching bases. Sequenced here: cultured CD8+ T cells from PBMCs, sampled from culture after CMV antigen stimulation. The bases are TGTGCCATCAGTGAAACGGGGGCAGATGGCTACACCTTC. Translated, it gives CAISETGADGYTF.